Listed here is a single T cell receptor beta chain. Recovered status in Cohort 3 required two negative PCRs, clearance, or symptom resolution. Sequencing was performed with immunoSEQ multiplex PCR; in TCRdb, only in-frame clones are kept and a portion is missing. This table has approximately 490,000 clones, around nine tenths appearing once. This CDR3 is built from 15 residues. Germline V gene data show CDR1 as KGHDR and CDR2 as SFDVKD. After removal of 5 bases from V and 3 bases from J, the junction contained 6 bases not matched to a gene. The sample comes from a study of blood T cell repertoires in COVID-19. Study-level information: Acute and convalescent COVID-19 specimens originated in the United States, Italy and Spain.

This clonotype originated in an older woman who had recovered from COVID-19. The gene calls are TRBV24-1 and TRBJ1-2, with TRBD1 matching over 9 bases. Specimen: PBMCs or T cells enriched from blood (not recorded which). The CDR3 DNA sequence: TGTGCCACCAGTGGTTGGGACAGGGAGGACTATGGCTACACCTTC. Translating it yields CATSGWDREDYGYTF.